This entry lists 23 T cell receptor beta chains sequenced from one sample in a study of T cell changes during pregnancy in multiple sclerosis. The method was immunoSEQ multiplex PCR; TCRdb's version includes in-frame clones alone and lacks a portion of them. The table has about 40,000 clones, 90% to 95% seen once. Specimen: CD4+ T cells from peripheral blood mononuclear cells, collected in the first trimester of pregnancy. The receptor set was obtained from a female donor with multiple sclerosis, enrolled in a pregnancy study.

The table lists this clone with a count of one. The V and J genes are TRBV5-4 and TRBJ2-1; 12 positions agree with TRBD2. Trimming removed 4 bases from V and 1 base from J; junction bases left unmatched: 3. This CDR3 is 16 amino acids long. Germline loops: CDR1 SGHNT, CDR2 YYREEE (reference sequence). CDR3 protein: CASSDLAGGSYNEQFF. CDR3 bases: TGTGCCAGCAGCGACCTAGCGGGGGGGTCCTACAATGAGCAGTTCTTC.

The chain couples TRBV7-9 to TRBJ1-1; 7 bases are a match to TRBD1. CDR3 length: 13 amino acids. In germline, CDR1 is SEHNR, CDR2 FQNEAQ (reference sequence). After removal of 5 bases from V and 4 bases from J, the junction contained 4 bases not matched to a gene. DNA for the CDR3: TGTGCCAGCAGCCACAGGGGAGGCACTGAAGCTTTCTTT. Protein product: CASSHRGGTEAFF.

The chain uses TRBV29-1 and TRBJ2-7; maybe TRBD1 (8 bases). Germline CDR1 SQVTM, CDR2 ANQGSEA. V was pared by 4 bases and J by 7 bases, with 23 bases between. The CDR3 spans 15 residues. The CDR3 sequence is CSVGGLQGGTLEQYF. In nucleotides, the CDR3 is TGCAGCGTTGGGGGATTACAGGGGGGGACACTGGAGCAGTACTTC.

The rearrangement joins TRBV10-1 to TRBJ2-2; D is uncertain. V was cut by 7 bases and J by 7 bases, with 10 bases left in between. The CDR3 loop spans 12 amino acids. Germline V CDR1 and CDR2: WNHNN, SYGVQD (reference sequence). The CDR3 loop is CASTPGGGELFF. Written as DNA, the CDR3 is TGCGCCAGCACCCCGGGTGGCGGGGAGCTGTTTTTT.

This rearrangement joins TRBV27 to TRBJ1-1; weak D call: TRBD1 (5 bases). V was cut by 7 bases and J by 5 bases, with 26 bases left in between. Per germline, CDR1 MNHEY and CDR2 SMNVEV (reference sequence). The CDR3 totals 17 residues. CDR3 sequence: CASKLRGEIRFLTEAFF. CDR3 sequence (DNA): TGTGCCAGCAAATTGCGGGGGGAAATACGTTTTTTGACTGAAGCTTTCTTT.

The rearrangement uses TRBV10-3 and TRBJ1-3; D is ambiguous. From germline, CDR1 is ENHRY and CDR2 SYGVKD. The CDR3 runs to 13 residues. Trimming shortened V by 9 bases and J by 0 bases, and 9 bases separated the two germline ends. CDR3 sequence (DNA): TGTGCCATTGGGAGCGTCTCTGGAAACACCATATATTTT. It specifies CAIGSVSGNTIYF.

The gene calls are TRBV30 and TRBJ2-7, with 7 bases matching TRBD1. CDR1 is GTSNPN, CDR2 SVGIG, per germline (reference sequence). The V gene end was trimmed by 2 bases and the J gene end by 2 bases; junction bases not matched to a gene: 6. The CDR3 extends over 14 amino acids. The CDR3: CAWSIGTVTYEQYF. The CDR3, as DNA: TGTGCCTGGAGTATCGGGACAGTCACCTACGAGCAGTACTTC.

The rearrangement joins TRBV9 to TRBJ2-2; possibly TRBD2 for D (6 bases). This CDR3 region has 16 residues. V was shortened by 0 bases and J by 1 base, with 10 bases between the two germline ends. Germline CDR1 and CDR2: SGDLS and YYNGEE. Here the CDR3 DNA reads TGTGCCAGCAGCGTAGGGCTAGCGATGAACACCGGGGAGCTGTTTTTT. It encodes CASSVGLAMNTGELFF.

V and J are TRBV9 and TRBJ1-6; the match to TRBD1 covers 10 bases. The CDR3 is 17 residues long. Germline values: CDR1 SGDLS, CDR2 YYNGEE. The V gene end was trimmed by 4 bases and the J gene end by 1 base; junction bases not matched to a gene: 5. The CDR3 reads CASSSRTGGSYNSPLHF. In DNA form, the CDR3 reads TGTGCCAGCAGCTCGCGGACAGGGGGTTCCTATAATTCACCCCTCCACTTT.

In DNA form, the CDR3 reads TGTGCCAGCAGCAAAGAGGCGGGAGTGAACTCCTACGAGCAGTACTTC. As protein: CASSKEAGVNSYEQYF. The chain carries TRBV21-1 and TRBJ2-7; the DNA was not compared with TRBD2, the D call given in the table. TRBV21-1 is a recognized pseudogene. The CDR3 extends over 16 amino acids.

The DNA of the CDR3 is TGTGCCATCAGTGGGAGGACAGACCCCGTCTATGGCTACACCTTC. It encodes CAISGRTDPVYGYTF. The rearrangement links TRBV10-3 to TRBJ1-2, with D possibly TRBD1 on 6 matching bases. Germline CDR1 ENHRY, CDR2 SYGVKD. The CDR3 has 15 residues. V shed 4 bases and J shed 4 bases, with 16 bases lying between them.

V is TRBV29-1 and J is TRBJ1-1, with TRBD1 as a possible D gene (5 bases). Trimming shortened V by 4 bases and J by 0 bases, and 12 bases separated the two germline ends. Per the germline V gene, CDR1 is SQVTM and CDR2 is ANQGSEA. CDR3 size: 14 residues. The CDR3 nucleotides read TGCAGCGTTGTTCCAGGGCTCCTGAACACTGAAGCTTTCTTT. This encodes CSVVPGLLNTEAFF. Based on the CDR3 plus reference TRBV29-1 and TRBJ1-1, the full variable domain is SAVISQKPSRDICQRGTSLTIQCQVDSQVTMMFWYRQQPGQSLTLIATANQGSEATYESGFVIDKFPISRPNLTFSTLTVSNMSPEDSSIYLCSVVPGLLNTEAFFGQGTRLTVV.

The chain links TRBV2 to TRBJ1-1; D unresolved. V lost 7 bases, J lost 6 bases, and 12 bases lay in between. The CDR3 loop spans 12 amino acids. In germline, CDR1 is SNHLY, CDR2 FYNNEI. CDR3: CASKYGPSEAFF. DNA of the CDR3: TGTGCCAGCAAATATGGCCCTTCTGAAGCTTTCTTT.

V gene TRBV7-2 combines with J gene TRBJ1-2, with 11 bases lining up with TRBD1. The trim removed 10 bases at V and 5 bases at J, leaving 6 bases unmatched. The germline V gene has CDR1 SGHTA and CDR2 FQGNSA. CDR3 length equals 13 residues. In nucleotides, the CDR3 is TGTGCCATCTCCCGGGACAGGGGGTATGGCTACACCTTC. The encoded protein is CAISRDRGYGYTF.

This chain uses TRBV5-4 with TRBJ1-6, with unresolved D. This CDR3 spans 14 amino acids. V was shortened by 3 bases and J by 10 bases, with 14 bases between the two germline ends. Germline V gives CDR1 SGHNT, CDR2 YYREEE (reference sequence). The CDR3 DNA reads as TGTGCCAGCAGCTCGGCATCTGGGAGATCACCCCTCCACTTT. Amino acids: CASSSASGRSPLHF. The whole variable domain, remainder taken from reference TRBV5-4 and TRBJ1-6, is ETGVTQSPTHLIKTRGQQVTLRCSSQSGHNTVSWYQQALGQGPQFIFQYYREEENGRGNFPPRFSGLQFPNYSSELNVNALELDDSALYLCASSSASGRSPLHFGNGTRLTVT.

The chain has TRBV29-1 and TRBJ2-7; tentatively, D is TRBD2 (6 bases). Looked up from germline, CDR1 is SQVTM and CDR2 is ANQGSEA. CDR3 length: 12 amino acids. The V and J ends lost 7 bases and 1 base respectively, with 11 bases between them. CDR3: CSATGTSYEQYF. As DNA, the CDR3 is TGCAGCGCTACTGGGACTTCCTACGAGCAGTACTTC.

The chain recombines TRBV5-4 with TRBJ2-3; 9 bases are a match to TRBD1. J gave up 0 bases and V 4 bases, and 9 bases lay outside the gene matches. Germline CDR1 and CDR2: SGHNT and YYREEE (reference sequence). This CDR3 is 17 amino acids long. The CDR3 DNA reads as TGTGCCAGCAGCCCAAAGGCGGGACAGGGAAGCACAGATACGCAGTATTTT. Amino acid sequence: CASSPKAGQGSTDTQYF.

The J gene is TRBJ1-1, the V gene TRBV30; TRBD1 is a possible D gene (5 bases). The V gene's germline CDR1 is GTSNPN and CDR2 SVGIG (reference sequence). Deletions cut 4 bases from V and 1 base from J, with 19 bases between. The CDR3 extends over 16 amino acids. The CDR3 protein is CAWNRDGGFENTEAFF. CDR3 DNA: TGTGCCTGGAACCGGGACGGGGGGTTCGAGAACACTGAAGCTTTCTTT.

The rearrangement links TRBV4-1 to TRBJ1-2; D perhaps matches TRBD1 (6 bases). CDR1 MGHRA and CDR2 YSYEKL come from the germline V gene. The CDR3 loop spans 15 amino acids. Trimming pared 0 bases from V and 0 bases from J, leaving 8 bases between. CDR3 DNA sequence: TGCGCCAGCAGCCAAGAGGCAGGGGCTAACTATGGCTACACCTTC. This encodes CASSQEAGANYGYTF.

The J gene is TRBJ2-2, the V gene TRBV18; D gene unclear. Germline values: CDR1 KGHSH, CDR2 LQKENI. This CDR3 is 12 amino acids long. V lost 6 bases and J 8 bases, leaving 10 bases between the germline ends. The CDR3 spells CASSILQGELFF. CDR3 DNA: TGTGCCAGCTCCATTCTCCAGGGGGAGCTGTTTTTT.

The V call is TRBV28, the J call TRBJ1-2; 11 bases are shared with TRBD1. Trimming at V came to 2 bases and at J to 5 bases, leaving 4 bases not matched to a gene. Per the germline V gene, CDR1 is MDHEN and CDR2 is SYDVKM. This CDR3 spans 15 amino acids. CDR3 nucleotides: TGTGCCAGCAGTTTAGTAGGGACAGGGGGGTATGGCTACACCTTC. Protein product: CASSLVGTGGYGYTF.

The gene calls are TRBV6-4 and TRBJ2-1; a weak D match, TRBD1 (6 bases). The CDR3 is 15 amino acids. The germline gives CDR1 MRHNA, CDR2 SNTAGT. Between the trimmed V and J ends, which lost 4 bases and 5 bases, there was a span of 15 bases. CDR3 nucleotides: TGTGCCAGCAGTGCCTTTGGGGGCCTTGACAATGAGCAGTTCTTC. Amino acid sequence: CASSAFGGLDNEQFF.

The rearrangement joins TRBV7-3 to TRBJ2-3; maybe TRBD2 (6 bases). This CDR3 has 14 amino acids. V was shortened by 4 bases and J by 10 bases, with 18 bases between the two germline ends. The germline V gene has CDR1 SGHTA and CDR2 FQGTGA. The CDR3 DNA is TGTGCCAGCAGCTGGGACTCCTCCCGAGGTTCGCAGTATTTT. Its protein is CASSWDSSRGSQYF.